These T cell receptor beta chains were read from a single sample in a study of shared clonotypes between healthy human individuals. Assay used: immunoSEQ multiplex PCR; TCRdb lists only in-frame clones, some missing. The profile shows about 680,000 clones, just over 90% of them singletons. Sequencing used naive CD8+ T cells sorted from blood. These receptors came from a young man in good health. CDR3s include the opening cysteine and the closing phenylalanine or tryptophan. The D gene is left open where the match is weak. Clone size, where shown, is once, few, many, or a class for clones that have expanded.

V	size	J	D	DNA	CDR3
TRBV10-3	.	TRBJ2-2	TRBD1	TGTGCCATCAGTGGGCCGGACAGGGGCAACACCGGGGAGCTGTTTTTT	CAISGPDRGNTGELFF
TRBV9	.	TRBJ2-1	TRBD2	TGTGCCAGCAGCGCCGCCGGACTAGCGGGAGGTAATGAGCAGTTCTTC	CASSAAGLAGGNEQFF
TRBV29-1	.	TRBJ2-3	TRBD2	TGCAGCGTCCGCCCCCTTGCTAGCGGGAGCACAGATACGCAGTATTTT	CSVRPLASGSTDTQYF
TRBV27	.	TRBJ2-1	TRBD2	TGTGCCAGCAGTTTGCTAGCGGGAGGCGCGGAAAACAATGAGCAGTTCTTC	CASSLLAGGAENNEQFF
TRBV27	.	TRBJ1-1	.	TGTGCCACCAACAGAGGCCCCGAAGCTTTCTTT	CATNRGPEAFF
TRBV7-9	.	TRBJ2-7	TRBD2	TGTGCCAGCAGCTCGACTAGCGGCACCTACGAGCAGTACTTC	CASSSTSGTYEQYF
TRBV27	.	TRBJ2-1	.	TGTGCCAGCGCCGGGCCGCCTTTTTACAATGAGCAGTTCTTC	CASAGPPFYNEQFF
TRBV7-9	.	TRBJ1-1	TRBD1	TGTGCCAGCAGCCTGGGACAGGGGATGAACACTGAAGCTTTCTTT	CASSLGQGMNTEAFF
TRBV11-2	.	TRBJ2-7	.	TGTGCCAGCAGCTCCGTCAAGGCAGCTACCCACTACGAGCAGTACTTC	CASSSVKAATHYEQYF
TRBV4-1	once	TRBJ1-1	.	TGCGCCAGCAGCCAAATTCCCCCCGGGAACACTGAAGCTTTCTTT	CASSQIPPGNTEAFF
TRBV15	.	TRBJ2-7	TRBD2	TGTGCCACCAGCCTACCTAGCGGGAACTACGAGCAGTACTTC	CATSLPSGNYEQYF
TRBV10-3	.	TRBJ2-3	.	TGTGCCATTCGCCTAGGGAGCACAGATACGCAGTATTTT	CAIRLGSTDTQYF
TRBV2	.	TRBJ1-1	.	TGTGCCAGCATCGGCACTGAAGCTTTCTTT	CASIGTEAFF
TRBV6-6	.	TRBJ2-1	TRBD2	TGTGCCAGCAGTTACTCTTTGCGGGAGGTCAGCAATGAGCAGTTCTTC	CASSYSLREVSNEQFF
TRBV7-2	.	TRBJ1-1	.	TGTGCCAGCAGCTTCGGCGGGGGAACTGAAGCTTTCTTT	CASSFGGGTEAFF
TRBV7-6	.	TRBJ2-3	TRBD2	TGTGCCAGCAGCCTACTAGCGGGGCGCACAGATACGCAGTATTTT	CASSLLAGRTDTQYF
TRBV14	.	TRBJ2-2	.	TGTGCCAGCAGCCAACACGAGGGGCCAGGGCCCACCGGGGAGCTGTTTTTT	CASSQHEGPGPTGELFF
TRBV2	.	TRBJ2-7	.	TGTGCCAGCAGTGAATGGCCGCATGAGGAGTCCTACGAGCAGTACTTC	CASSEWPHEESYEQYF
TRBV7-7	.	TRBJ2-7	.	TGTGCCAGCAGCGCCCGACTAGGGATGGGGAACGAGCAGTACTTC	CASSARLGMGNEQYF
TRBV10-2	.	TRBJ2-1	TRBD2	TGCGCCAGCAGTGAAGCGGGGGACTCCTACAATGAGCAGTTCTTC	CASSEAGDSYNEQFF
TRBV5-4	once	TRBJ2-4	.	TGTGCCAGCAGCTTGTTCGAGGGGTTCGCCAAAAACATTCAGTACTTC	CASSLFEGFAKNIQYF
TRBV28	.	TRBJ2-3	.	TGTGCCAGCACCGGGTCTGGACTCCAGGATACGCAGTATTTT	CASTGSGLQDTQYF
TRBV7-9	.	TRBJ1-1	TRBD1	TGTGCCAGCAGACAACAGGGGTTTAACACTGAAGCTTTCTTT	CASRQQGFNTEAFF
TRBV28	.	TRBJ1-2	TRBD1	TGTGCCAGCAGTTCAGTGGACAGGACTAGGTCTAACTATGGCTACACCTTC	CASSSVDRTRSNYGYTF
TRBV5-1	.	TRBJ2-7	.	TGCGCCAGCAGCTTCGGTCTCGAGCAGTACTTC	CASSFGLEQYF
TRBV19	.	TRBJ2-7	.	TGTGCCAGTAGTAGCCCCGAGTTCAACTACGAGCAGTACTTC	CASSSPEFNYEQYF
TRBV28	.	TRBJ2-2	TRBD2	TGTGCCAGCAGTTTTTTGACTAGCGGGAGCACCGGGGAGCTGTTTTTT	CASSFLTSGSTGELFF
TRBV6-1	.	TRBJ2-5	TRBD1	TGTGCCACCTCCGGGACAGGCGTAATCCTGGAGTACTTC	CATSGTGVILEYF
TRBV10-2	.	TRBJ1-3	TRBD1	TGCGCCAGCAGTGAGTCGGAACAGGGGGTCTCTGGAAACACCATATATTTT	CASSESEQGVSGNTIYF